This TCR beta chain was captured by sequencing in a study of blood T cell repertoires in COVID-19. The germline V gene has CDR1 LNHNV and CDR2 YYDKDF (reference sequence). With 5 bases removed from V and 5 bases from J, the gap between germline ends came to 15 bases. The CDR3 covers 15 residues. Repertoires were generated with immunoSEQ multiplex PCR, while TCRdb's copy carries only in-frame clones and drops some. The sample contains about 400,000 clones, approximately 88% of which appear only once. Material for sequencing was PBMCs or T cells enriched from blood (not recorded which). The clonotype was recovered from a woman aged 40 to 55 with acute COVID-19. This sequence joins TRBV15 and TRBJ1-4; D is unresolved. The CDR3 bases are TGTGCCACCAGCGGATTTCCGGGAAAGAATGAAAAACTGTTTTTT. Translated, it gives CATSGFPGKNEKLFF.